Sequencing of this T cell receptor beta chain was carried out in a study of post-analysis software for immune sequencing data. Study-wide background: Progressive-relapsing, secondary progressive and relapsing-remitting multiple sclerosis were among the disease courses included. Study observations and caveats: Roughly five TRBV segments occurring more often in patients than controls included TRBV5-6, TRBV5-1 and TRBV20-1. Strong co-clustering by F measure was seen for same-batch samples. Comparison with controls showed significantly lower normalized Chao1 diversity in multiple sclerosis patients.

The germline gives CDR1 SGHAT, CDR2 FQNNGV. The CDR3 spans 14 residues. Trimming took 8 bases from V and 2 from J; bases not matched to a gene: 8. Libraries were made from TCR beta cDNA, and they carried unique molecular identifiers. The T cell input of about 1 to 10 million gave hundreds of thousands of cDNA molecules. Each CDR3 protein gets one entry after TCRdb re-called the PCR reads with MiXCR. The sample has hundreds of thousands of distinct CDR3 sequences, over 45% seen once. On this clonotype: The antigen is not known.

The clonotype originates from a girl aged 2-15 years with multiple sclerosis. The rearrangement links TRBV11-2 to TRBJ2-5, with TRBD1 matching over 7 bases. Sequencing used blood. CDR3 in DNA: TGTGCCAGCCACTCGACAGGGCTTCAAGAGACCCAGTACTTC. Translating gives CASHSTGLQETQYF.